The 27 T cell receptor beta chains below were found in one sample sequenced in a study of T cells after yellow fever vaccination. Each CDR3 protein is one row after TCRdb ran MiXCR on the 5' RACE reads. The sample contains 70,000 or so distinct CDR3 sequences, around 5% of which appear only once. The sequenced sample was CD4+ T cells sorted from PBMCs, obtained more than 13 days after the first yellow fever vaccination. Every receptor here comes from a man aged 18 to 35 who received the YFV17D yellow fever vaccine.

This clonotype was observed many times. The rearrangement joins TRBV3-1 to TRBJ1-1; possibly TRBD1 for D (6 bases). This CDR3 has 14 residues. The germline V and J ends were trimmed by 4 bases and 9 bases, with 18 bases remaining between them. In germline, CDR1 is LGHDT, CDR2 YNNKEL (reference sequence). CDR3 amino acids: CASSPTYRVSQAFF. The CDR3 bases are TGTGCCAGCAGCCCAACCTACAGGGTTTCTCAAGCTTTCTTT.

Comment on this clonotype: One base away lies a much larger clone, so this may be a sequencing read error. This sequence joins TRBV5-6 and TRBJ2-5; D tentatively reads TRBD1 or TRBD2 (5 bases each). This CDR3 has 13 residues. The germline V gene has CDR1 SGHDT and CDR2 YYEEEE. V lost 1 base and J lost 4, with 8 bases in between. The CDR3 nucleotides are TGTGCCAGCAGCTTGCGAGGGGCAGAGACCCAGTACTTC. Translation: CASSLRGAETQYF.

Many counts were recorded for this clonotype. The chain recombines TRBV5-1 with TRBJ1-2, with D possibly matching TRBD1 (5 bases). The germline gives CDR1 SGHRS, CDR2 YFSETQ. The CDR3 has 13 residues. The V end lost 2 bases, the J end lost 5 bases, and 10 bases lay between the germline ends. Here the CDR3 reads CASSFTQDYGYTF. CDR3 in DNA: TGCGCCAGCAGCTTTACACAGGATTATGGCTACACCTTC.

Many counts were recorded for this clonotype. The gene calls are TRBV15 and TRBJ2-5, with 11 bases matching TRBD2. The CDR3 runs to 15 residues. The V gene's germline CDR1 is LNHNV and CDR2 YYDKDF (reference sequence). Trimming at V came to 5 bases and at J to 1 base, leaving 3 bases not matched to a gene. CDR3 loop: CATSPGLAGQETQYF. The CDR3 DNA sequence: TGTGCCACCAGCCCTGGACTAGCGGGCCAAGAGACCCAGTACTTC.

This clonotype was recorded a few times. The chain combines TRBV5-1 with TRBJ2-5, with D maybe TRBD2 (5 bases). This CDR3 comprises 13 residues. Trimming cost V 6 bases and J 5 bases, with 14 bases left between them. Germline values: CDR1 SGHRS, CDR2 YFSETQ. The CDR3 region is CASKKVAYETQYF. CDR3 in DNA: TGCGCCAGCAAGAAGGTAGCGTACGAGACCCAGTACTTC.

This clonotype was seen ten or more times. The chain carries TRBV5-1 and TRBJ1-2; D is perhaps TRBD1 (5 bases). This CDR3 is 15 amino acids long. V lost 1 base and J lost 2, with 12 bases in between. Germline V CDR1 and CDR2: SGHRS, YFSETQ. CDR3 amino acids: CASSLRRQNNYGYTF. For the CDR3, the DNA is TGCGCCAGCAGCTTGAGGAGACAGAACAACTATGGCTACACCTTC. The full variable domain, with the rest looked up from reference TRBV5-1 and TRBJ1-2, is KAGVTQTPRYLIKTRGQQVTLSCSPISGHRSVSWYQQTPGQGLQFLFEYFSETQRNKGNFPGRFSGRQFSNSRSEMNVSTLELGDSALYLCASSLRRQNNYGYTFGSGTRLTVV.

This clonotype occurred many times. The chain links TRBV4-1 to TRBJ2-3, with D perhaps assigned TRBD1 or TRBD2 (5 bases each). The CDR3 extends over 15 amino acids. Germline values: CDR1 MGHRA, CDR2 YSYEKL. The germline V and J ends were trimmed by 3 bases and 6 bases, with 16 bases remaining between them. Written as DNA, the CDR3 is TGCGCCAGCAGCCAGGAACTGGGACGGGGTGATACGCAGTATTTT. As protein: CASSQELGRGDTQYF.

There are many counts of this clonotype. This chain uses TRBV7-9 with TRBJ2-4; D is undetermined. Per the germline V gene, CDR1 is SEHNR and CDR2 is FQNEAQ (reference sequence). The CDR3 is 15 amino acids. The V end lost 5 bases, the J end lost 0 bases, and 11 bases lay between the germline ends. CDR3 DNA: TGTGCCAGCAGCCTCCTAGAAACAGCCAAAAACATTCAGTACTTC. It translates to CASSLLETAKNIQYF.

This clonotype was picked up many times. The V call is TRBV30, the J call TRBJ2-5; 7 bases are shared with TRBD1. Germline V gives CDR1 GTSNPN, CDR2 SVGIG (reference sequence). The length of the CDR3 is 13 residues. The J segment lost 4 bases and the V segment lost 0 bases, leaving 2 bases of the junction unmatched. CDR3 sequence (DNA): TGTGCCTGGAGTGTAGCAGGGGGAGAGACCCAGTACTTC. Its protein product is CAWSVAGGETQYF.

The sample holds many counts of this clonotype. V and J are TRBV20-1 and TRBJ2-1; 7 bases align to TRBD1. The junction had 15 bases not matched to a gene; V was cut back by 5 bases and J by 8 bases. CDR3 length equals 15 residues. Germline lookup yields CDR1 DFQATT and CDR2 SNEGSKA (reference sequence). CDR3 amino acids: CSAALGDSSSYEQFF. The CDR3 bases are TGCAGTGCTGCCCTGGGGGACAGTTCAAGTTATGAGCAGTTCTTC.

At least ten counts were recorded for this clonotype. The chain employs TRBV12-3 or TRBV12-4 and TRBJ2-1; TRBD1 aligns across 7 bases. The V segment lost 6 bases and the J segment 7 bases; nucleotides outside the gene matches: 6. CDR3 length: 13 amino acids. CDR3 nucleotides: TGTGCCAGCAGGCGGTCAGGGGGAAATGAGCAGTTCTTC. Amino acid sequence: CASRRSGGNEQFF.

Ten or more counts support this clonotype. This chain connects TRBV7-8 to TRBJ2-7; 7 nucleotides line up with TRBD2. The CDR3 is 16 residues long. V was clipped by 3 bases and J by 3 bases; unmatched bases: 11. Germline CDR1 and CDR2: SGHVS and FQNEAQ. The DNA of the CDR3 is TGTGCCAGCAGCTTCAGTAGACAGCGGGGATTCTACGAGCAGTACTTC. It yields the protein CASSFSRQRGFYEQYF.

This clonotype came up many times. The chain combines TRBV4-3 with TRBJ2-2; 15 nucleotides align to TRBD2. The CDR3 contains 19 residues. The V segment lost 1 base and the J segment 2 bases; nucleotides outside the gene matches: 5. Germline CDR1 is LGHNA and CDR2 is YSLEER. CDR3: CASSQVGLAGGRNTGELFF. The CDR3 coding sequence is TGCGCCAGCAGCCAAGTAGGACTAGCGGGGGGGCGAAACACCGGGGAGCTGTTTTTT.

This clonotype has ten or more counts. The genes are TRBV20-1 and TRBJ2-1; 9 nucleotides match TRBD1. V shed 5 bases, J shed 5 bases, and the junction held 7 bases outside the gene matches. Germline V gene data show CDR1 as DFQATT and CDR2 as SNEGSKA (reference sequence). The CDR3 is 14 amino acids. CDR3 amino acids: CSALGQGYDNEQFF. The CDR3 nucleotides read TGCAGTGCTCTGGGACAGGGTTACGACAATGAGCAGTTCTTC.

This clonotype was counted ten times or more. This chain joins TRBV5-6 and TRBJ2-2, with D unresolved. Trimming took 5 bases from V and 3 from J, leaving 8 bases between them. In germline, CDR1 is SGHDT, CDR2 YYEEEE. The CDR3 length is 13 residues. The CDR3 DNA reads as TGTGCCAGCAGTTACTCTTACACCGGGGAGCTGTTTTTT. Translated: CASSYSYTGELFF.

Ten or more counts support this clonotype. The gene calls are TRBV12-5 and TRBJ1-1, with no clear D. Per germline, CDR1 LGHNT and CDR2 FRNRAP. V lost 4 bases and J lost 3, with 9 bases in between. The CDR3 contains 13 residues. The CDR3 sequence is CASGSESDTEAFF. The CDR3 DNA follows: TGTGCTAGTGGTTCGGAGAGCGACACTGAAGCTTTCTTT.

This clonotype occurred many times. This chain connects TRBV3-1 to TRBJ1-2, with D uncertain. CDR3 length equals 12 residues. Germline CDR1 LGHDT, CDR2 YNNKEL (reference sequence). The germline V and J ends were trimmed by 1 base and 7 bases, with 7 bases remaining between them. CDR3 in amino acids: CASSQAEGGYTF. The DNA for the CDR3 is TGTGCCAGCAGCCAAGCGGAGGGTGGCTACACCTTC.

This clonotype was seen repeatedly, ten times or more. This chain joins TRBV7-9 and TRBJ1-2; D not certain. Germline lookup yields CDR1 SEHNR and CDR2 FQNEAQ (reference sequence). Trimming removed 5 bases from V and 6 bases from J, with 13 bases in between. The CDR3 extends over 13 amino acids. DNA of the CDR3: TGTGCCAGCAGCCGAGACACCGAGGATGGCTACACCTTC. Amino acids: CASSRDTEDGYTF.

This clonotype was counted at least ten times. The rearrangement links TRBV4-3 to TRBJ1-2; D is possibly TRBD1 (5 bases). Trimming took off 4 bases at V and 6 bases at J, with 21 bases between the two ends. This CDR3 comprises 16 residues. The V gene's germline CDR1 is LGHNA and CDR2 YSLEER. Here the CDR3 reads CASSPVNRGGWDGYTF. The CDR3 nucleotides are TGCGCCAGCAGCCCCGTGAACCGGGGGGGTTGGGATGGCTACACCTTC.

In this sample, this clonotype turned up many times. V usage is TRBV5-1 and J usage is TRBJ2-3; D may correspond to TRBD1 or TRBD2 (6 bases each). CDR1 SGHRS and CDR2 YFSETQ come from the germline V gene. The germline V and J ends were trimmed by 4 bases and 0 bases, with 15 bases remaining between them. The CDR3 sequence is 16 residues long. This CDR3 is CASSPGAQRSTDTQYF. The CDR3 DNA sequence: TGCGCCAGCAGCCCGGGGGCACAGCGTAGCACAGATACGCAGTATTTT.

The table lists this clonotype with many counts. The chain couples TRBV24-1 to TRBJ2-1, with 8 bases fitting TRBD1. Trimming took 4 bases from V and 8 from J; bases not matched to a gene: 9. The CDR3 is made up of 15 amino acids. From germline, CDR1 is KGHDR and CDR2 SFDVKD. The DNA for the CDR3 is TGTGCCACCAGTGAGCGCGAGGCAGGGGGCGATGAGCAGTTCTTC. Its protein product is CATSEREAGGDEQFF.

This clonotype has ten or more counts. V usage is TRBV6-2 or TRBV6-3 and J usage is TRBJ2-2; no reliable D call. The CDR3 is 13 amino acids. The V gene's germline CDR1 is MNHEY and CDR2 SVGEGT. V was clipped by 6 bases and J by 6 bases, with 11 bases between them. The CDR3 region has the DNA TGTGCCAGCAGCCTCGCCTCACCCGGGGAGCTGTTTTTT. It is translated as CASSLASPGELFF.

This clonotype appeared many times. V is TRBV2 and J is TRBJ1-5, with D unclear. Trimming left V 3 bases short and J 6 bases short, with 12 bases between. CDR1 is SNHLY and CDR2 is FYNNEI in the germline V gene. This CDR3 contains 14 residues. CDR3 in amino acids: CASSDLTRGQPQHF. The CDR3 nucleotides are TGTGCCAGCAGTGATTTGACGCGGGGTCAGCCCCAGCATTTT.

This clonotype was counted ten times or more. This chain connects TRBV3-1 to TRBJ1-2; D gene unclear. There are 15 residues in the CDR3. Germline V CDR1 and CDR2: LGHDT, YNNKEL (reference sequence). Trimming left V 3 bases short and J 2 bases short, with 13 bases between. CDR3: CASSHPEAGNYGYTF. Written as DNA, the CDR3 is TGTGCCAGCAGCCACCCCGAGGCGGGGAACTATGGCTACACCTTC.

At least ten counts were recorded for this clonotype. The genes are TRBV6-2 or TRBV6-3 and TRBJ2-5; 7 bases match TRBD2. The CDR3 spans 18 residues. Germline CDR1 is MNHEY and CDR2 is SVGEGT. V was clipped by 4 bases and J by 0 bases; unmatched bases: 14. The CDR3 spells CASSSHLGLAAYQETQYF. The CDR3, as DNA: TGTGCCAGCAGTTCCCACCTCGGGCTAGCGGCGTACCAAGAGACCCAGTACTTC.

Ten or more counts support this clonotype. The chain links TRBV9 to TRBJ2-3, with a tentative D call TRBD2 (6 bases). CDR1 and CDR2 from the germline V gene are SGDLS and YYNGEE. This CDR3 spans 15 amino acids. The V gene lost 7 bases and the J gene lost 0 bases, with 15 bases spanning the gap. CDR3 DNA: TGTGCCAGCTCCCTGGGGGGACCTAGCACAGATACGCAGTATTTT. Its protein product is CASSLGGPSTDTQYF.

At least ten counts were recorded for this clonotype. This chain uses TRBV4-3 with TRBJ2-1; 8 nucleotides align to TRBD1. Germline values: CDR1 LGHNA, CDR2 YSLEER. CDR3 length equals 14 residues. Losses at the gene ends were 5 bases for V and 8 bases for J; bases not matched to a gene: 8. CDR3: CASSKRQGRDEQFF. The CDR3 bases are TGCGCCAGCAGCAAGAGACAGGGGCGGGATGAGCAGTTCTTC.